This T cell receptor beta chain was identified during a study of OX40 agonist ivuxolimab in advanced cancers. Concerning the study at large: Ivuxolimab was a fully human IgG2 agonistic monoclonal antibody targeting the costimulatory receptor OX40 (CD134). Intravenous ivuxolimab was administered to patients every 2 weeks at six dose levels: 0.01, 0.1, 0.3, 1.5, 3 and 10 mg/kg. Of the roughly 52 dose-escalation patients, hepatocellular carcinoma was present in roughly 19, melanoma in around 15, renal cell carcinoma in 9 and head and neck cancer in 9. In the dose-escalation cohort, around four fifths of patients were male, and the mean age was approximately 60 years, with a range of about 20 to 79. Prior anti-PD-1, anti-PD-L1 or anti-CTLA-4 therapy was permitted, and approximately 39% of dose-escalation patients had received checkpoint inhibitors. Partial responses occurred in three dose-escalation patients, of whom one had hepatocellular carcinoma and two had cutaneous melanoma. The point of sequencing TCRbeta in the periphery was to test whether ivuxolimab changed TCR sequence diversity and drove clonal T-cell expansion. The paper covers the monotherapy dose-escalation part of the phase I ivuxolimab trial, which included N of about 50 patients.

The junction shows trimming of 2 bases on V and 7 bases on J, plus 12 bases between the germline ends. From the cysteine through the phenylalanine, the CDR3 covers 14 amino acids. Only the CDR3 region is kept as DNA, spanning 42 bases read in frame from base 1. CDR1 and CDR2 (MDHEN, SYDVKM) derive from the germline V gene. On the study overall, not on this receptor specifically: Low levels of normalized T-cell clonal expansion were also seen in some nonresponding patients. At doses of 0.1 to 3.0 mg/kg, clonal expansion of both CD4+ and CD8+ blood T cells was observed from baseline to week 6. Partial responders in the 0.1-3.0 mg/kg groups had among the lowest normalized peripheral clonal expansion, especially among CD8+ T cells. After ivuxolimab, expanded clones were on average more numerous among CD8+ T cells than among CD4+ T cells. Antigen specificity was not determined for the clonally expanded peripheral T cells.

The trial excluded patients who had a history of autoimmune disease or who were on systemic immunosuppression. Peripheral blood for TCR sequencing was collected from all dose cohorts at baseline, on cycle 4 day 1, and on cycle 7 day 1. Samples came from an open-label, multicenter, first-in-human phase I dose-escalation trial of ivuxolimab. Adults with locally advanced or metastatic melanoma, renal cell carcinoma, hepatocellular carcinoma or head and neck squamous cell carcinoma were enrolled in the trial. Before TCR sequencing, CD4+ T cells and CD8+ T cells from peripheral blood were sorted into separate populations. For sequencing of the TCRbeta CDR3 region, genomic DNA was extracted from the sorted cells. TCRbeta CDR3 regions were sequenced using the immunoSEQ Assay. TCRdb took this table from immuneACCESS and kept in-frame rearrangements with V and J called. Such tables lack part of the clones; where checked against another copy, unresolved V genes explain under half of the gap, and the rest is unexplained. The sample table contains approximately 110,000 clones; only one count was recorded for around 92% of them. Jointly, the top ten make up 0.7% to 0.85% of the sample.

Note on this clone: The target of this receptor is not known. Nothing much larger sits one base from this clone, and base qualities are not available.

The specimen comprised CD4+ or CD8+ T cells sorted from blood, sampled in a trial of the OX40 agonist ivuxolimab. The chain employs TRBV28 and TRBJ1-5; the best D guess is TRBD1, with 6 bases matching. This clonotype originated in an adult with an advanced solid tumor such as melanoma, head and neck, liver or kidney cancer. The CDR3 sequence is CASSLGGSRQPQHF. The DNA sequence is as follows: TGTGCCAGCAGTTTAGGGGGCTCTCGACAGCCCCAGCATTTT.